The 16 T cell receptor beta chains reported below all come from one sample, sequenced in a study of cytomegalovirus exposure and HLA in healthy donors (dated by TCRdb to the late 2010s). Preparation of the library involved the immunoSEQ multiplex PCR assay. The multiplex PCR relied on a mix of 60 forward primers for TCR Vbeta segments and 13 reverse primers for TCR Jbeta segments. TCRdb carries this immuneACCESS record with in-frame sequences only. Its versions omit some clonotypes, under half of them owing to an unresolved V gene in the studies checked, with the rest unexplained. The sample table contains some 100,000 clones; only one count was recorded for about three quarters of them. The ten biggest clones cover around 14% of the sample. Input material: PBMCs. These receptors were taken from a male donor in good health and CMV-seropositive.

This chain joins TRBV7-9 and TRBJ2-7; D possibly corresponds to TRBD2 (6 bases). The CDR3 has 14 residues. Trimming removed 1 base at V and 3 bases at J, with 10 bases between. Germline CDR1 and CDR2: SEHNR and FQNEAQ (reference sequence). The CDR3 spells CASSLGYGGYEQYF. Written as DNA, the CDR3 is TGTGCCAGCAGCTTAGGTTACGGGGGCTACGAGCAGTACTTC. The full variable domain, rest sourced from reference TRBV7-9 and TRBJ2-7, is DTGVSQNPRHKITKRGQNVTFRCDPISEHNRLYWYRQTLGQGPEFLTYFQNEAQLEKSRLLSDRFSAERPKGSFSTLEIQRTEQGDSAMYLCASSLGYGGYEQYFGPGTRLTVT.

The V call is TRBV6-5, the J call TRBJ2-1; D is unclear. CDR3 length: 13 residues. With 2 bases removed from V and 8 bases from J, the gap between germline ends came to 10 bases. The V gene's germline CDR1 is MNHEY and CDR2 SVGAGI. The CDR3 coding sequence is TGTGCCAGCAGTTACCGAGACAAGGATGAGCAGTTCTTC. It specifies CASSYRDKDEQFF.

This clone was detected only a few times. The junction does not match germline at one end; this may be a read error. The rearrangement links TRBV7-7 to TRBJ2-3, with D possibly matching TRBD2 (5 bases). Germline V gene data show CDR1 as SSHAT and CDR2 as FNYEAQ (reference sequence). CDR3 length: 13 amino acids. CDR3 DNA: TGTGCTAGCAGCTCGGGTAGCGCAGATACGCAGTATTTT. This codes for CASSSGSADTQYF. The full variable domain, its missing parts supplied by reference TRBV7-7 and TRBJ2-3, is GAGVSQSPRYKVTKRGQDVTLRCDPISSHATLYWYQQALGQGPEFLTYFNYEAQPDKSGLPSDRFSAERPEGSISTLTIQRTEQRDSAMYRCASSSGSADTQYFGPGTRLTVL.

The rearrangement uses TRBV30 and TRBJ1-1; D perhaps matches TRBD1 (6 bases). V lost 3 bases and J lost 8, with 13 bases in between. This CDR3 region has 12 residues. Germline CDR1 reads GTSNPN; CDR2 reads SVGIG (reference sequence). CDR3 coding DNA: TGTGCCTGGAGCCTCACAGGGACCGAAGCTTTCTTT. Residues: CAWSLTGTEAFF.

The count of this clone is one. This sequence joins TRBV15 and TRBJ2-1; possible D gene TRBD2, 5 bases. Germline V gives CDR1 LNHNV, CDR2 YYDKDF (reference sequence). The V and J ends lost 7 bases and 1 base respectively, with 14 bases between them. This CDR3 is 15 amino acids long. CDR3 coding DNA: TGTGCCACCACCCCCCGGGGTCGGTCCTACAATGAGCAGTTCTTC. This encodes CATTPRGRSYNEQFF.

J is TRBJ1-2 and V is TRBV28; perhaps TRBD1 as D (6 bases). V lost 3 bases, J lost 2 bases, and 16 bases lay in between. CDR3 length equals 16 residues. The germline V gene encodes CDR1 MDHEN and CDR2 SYDVKM. DNA of the CDR3: TGTGCCAGCAGTTTGACAGGTTCGCCATCCAACTATGGCTACACCTTC. Its translation: CASSLTGSPSNYGYTF.

J is TRBJ1-2 and V is TRBV5-6; the D gene is possibly TRBD1 (6 bases). Looked up from germline, CDR1 is SGHDT and CDR2 is YYEEEE. V was cut by 6 bases and J by 4 bases, with 16 bases left in between. The CDR3 covers 14 residues. The CDR3 DNA sequence: TGTGCCAGCAACCAAGGCGGGGGCGCCTATGGCTACACCTTC. Translated: CASNQGGGAYGYTF.

This clone occurred a few times. The chain has TRBV5-1 and TRBJ2-5; 13 bases are a match to TRBD2. Germline-derived CDR1 and CDR2 are SGHRS and YFSETQ. V dropped 4 bases and J dropped 2; count of bases not matched to a gene: 8. This CDR3 is built from 17 residues. The DNA for the CDR3 is TGCGCCAGCAGCCCCGGGACTAGCGGGGCCCCACAAGAGACCCAGTACTTC. Translation gives CASSPGTSGAPQETQYF.

V usage is TRBV4-1 and J usage is TRBJ2-7, with a tentative D call TRBD1 (5 bases). V dropped 1 base and J dropped 2 bases, with 12 bases sitting between them. The germline CDR1 and CDR2 sequences are MGHRA and YSYEKL. The CDR3 runs to 15 residues. CDR3 sequence (DNA): TGCGCCAGCAGCCAAGTCGCCAGGGTTGCCTACGAGCAGTACTTC. Translated: CASSQVARVAYEQYF.

V and J are TRBV15 and TRBJ1-2; D perhaps matches TRBD1 (5 bases). In germline, CDR1 is LNHNV, CDR2 YYDKDF (reference sequence). V dropped 3 bases and J dropped 4 bases, with 12 bases sitting between them. CDR3 size: 14 residues. The CDR3 region has the DNA TGTGCCACCAGCAGCGCGGGACCCGCCTATGGCTACACCTTC. Encoded protein: CATSSAGPAYGYTF.

The V call is TRBV2, the J call TRBJ1-5, with TRBD1 as a possible D gene (5 bases). The germline CDR1 and CDR2 sequences are SNHLY and FYNNEI. CDR3 length equals 14 residues. V gave up 2 bases and J gave up 3 bases, with 8 bases separating them. The DNA of the CDR3 is TGTGCCAGCAGTGAATCAGGGTACAATCAGCCCCAGCATTTT. Protein product: CASSESGYNQPQHF.

V gene TRBV19 combines with J gene TRBJ1-6; 8 bases agree with TRBD1. The V and J ends lost 10 bases and 11 bases, in that order; junction bases with no gene match: 10. Germline CDR1 LNHDA, CDR2 SQIVND (reference sequence). The CDR3 runs 13 residues. CDR3 sequence (DNA): TGTGCCACCGGGGTGGACAGGGCGACACCCCTCCACTTT. As protein: CATGVDRATPLHF.

The chain employs TRBV11-1 and TRBJ2-5; no firm D call. V was shortened by 1 base and J by 0 bases, with 6 bases between the two germline ends. The CDR3 spans 14 residues. Germline V gene data show CDR1 as SGHAT and CDR2 as FQDESV (reference sequence). As DNA, the CDR3 is TGTGCCAGCAGCTTAGAACGGGACCAAGAGACCCAGTACTTC. This codes for CASSLERDQETQYF.

The chain links TRBV6-5 to TRBJ1-1; D may be TRBD1 (6 bases). This CDR3 contains 14 residues. CDR1 and CDR2 from the germline V gene are MNHEY and SVGAGI. Trimming took 7 bases from V and 6 from J, leaving 18 bases between them. Here the CDR3 reads CASNNRDIYPEAFF. The CDR3 DNA is TGTGCCAGCAACAACCGGGACATTTATCCTGAAGCTTTCTTT.

J is TRBJ2-3 and V is TRBV6-6; D perhaps matches TRBD2 (5 bases). Trimming shortened V by 0 bases and J by 2 bases, and 12 bases separated the two germline ends. The CDR3 is 16 amino acids. In germline, CDR1 is MNHNY, CDR2 SVGAGI (reference sequence). CDR3: CASSYSMRGPTDTQYF. CDR3 in DNA: TGTGCCAGCAGTTACTCGATGCGCGGGCCCACAGATACGCAGTATTTT.

The rearrangement links TRBV7-2 to TRBJ1-6; possibly TRBD1 for D (6 bases). This CDR3 contains 18 residues. Germline CDR1 is SGHTA and CDR2 is FQGNSA. V gave up 1 base and J gave up 5 bases, with 18 bases separating them. CDR3 in DNA: TGTGCCAGCAGCTTAGAGGTTGGGACAATCTTCGATAATTCACCCCTCCACTTT. This codes for CASSLEVGTIFDNSPLHF.